The TCR beta chain under discussion was sequenced for a study of blood T cell repertoires in COVID-19. Study as a whole: There were acute and convalescent COVID-19 samples, and they came from the United States, Italy and Spain. In each case, the material was cDNA or gDNA derived from T cells, B-cell-depleted T cells, or PBMCs.

Clones were sequenced by immunoSEQ multiplex PCR, and TCRdb holds only the in-frame ones, with some missing. The repertoire holds over 70,000 clones, with 80% as singletons. This TCR derives from a man aged 70-80 years who had recovered from COVID-19. Sequencing was done on a sample of peripheral blood.

The CDR3, as DNA: TGTGCCAGCCACGAGAGCCAGGGATCTGGAAACACCATATATTTT. Translating gives CASHESQGSGNTIYF. The gene calls are TRBV19 and TRBJ1-3, with a tentative D call TRBD1 (5 bases). Trimming cost V 9 bases and J 1 base, with 16 bases left between them. Per the germline V gene, CDR1 is LNHDA and CDR2 is SQIVND (reference sequence). The CDR3 length is 15 residues.